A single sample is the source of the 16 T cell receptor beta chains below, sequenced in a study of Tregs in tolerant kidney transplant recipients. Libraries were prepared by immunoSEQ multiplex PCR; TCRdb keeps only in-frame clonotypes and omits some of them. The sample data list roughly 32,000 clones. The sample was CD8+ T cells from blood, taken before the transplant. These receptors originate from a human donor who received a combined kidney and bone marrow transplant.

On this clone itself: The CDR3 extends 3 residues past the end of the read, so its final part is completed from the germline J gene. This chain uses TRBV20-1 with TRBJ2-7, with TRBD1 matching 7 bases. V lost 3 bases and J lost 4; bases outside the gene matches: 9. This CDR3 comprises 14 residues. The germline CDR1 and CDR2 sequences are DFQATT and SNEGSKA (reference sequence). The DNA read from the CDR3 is TGCAGTGCTAGTAAGGACAGGATCGGATACGAG. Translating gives CSASKDRIGYE. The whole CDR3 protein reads CSASKDRIGYEQYF.

Partial CDR3 DNA: TGTGCCAGCAGCCCCAACCTGGGGACTAGCACTACCGGGGAG. Its translation: CASSPNLGTSTTGE. The entire CDR3 protein reads CASSPNLGTSTTGELFF. J is TRBJ2-2 and V is TRBV7-3, with 9 bases that match TRBD2. The read is 3 residues too short to cover the CDR3 end, so that end is filled in from the germline J gene. The junction had 12 bases not matched to a gene; V was cut back by 5 bases and J by 5 bases. CDR1 is SGHTA and CDR2 is FQGTGA in the germline V gene. This CDR3 contains 17 residues.

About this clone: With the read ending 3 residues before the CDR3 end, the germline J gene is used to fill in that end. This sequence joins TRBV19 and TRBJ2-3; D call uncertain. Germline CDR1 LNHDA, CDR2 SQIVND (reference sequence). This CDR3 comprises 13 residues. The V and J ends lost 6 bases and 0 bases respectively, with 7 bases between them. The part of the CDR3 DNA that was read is TGTGCCAGTAGCCCGACTAGCACAGATACG. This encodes CASSPTSTDT. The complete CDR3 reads CASSPTSTDTQYF.

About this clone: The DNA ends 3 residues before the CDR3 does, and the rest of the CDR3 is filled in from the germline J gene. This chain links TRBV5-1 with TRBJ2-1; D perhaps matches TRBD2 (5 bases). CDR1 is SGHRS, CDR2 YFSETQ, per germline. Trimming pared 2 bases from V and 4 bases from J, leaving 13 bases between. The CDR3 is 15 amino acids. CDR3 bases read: TGCGCCAGCAGCTTATCTAGCTCCCTATACAATGAG. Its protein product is CASSLSSSLYNE. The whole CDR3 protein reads CASSLSSSLYNEQFF. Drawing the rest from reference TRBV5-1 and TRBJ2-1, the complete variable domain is KAGVTQTPRYLIKTRGQQVTLSCSPISGHRSVSWYQQTPGQGLQFLFEYFSETQRNKGNFPGRFSGRQFSNSRSEMNVSTLELGDSALYLCASSLSSSLYNEQFFGPGTRLTVL.

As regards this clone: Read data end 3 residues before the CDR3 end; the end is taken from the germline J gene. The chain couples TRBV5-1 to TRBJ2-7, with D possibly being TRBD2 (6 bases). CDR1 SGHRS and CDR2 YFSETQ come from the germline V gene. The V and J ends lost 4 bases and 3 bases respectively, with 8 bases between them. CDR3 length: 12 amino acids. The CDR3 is CASSPEGYEQYF. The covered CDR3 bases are TGCGCCAGCAGCCCGGAGGGCTACGAG.

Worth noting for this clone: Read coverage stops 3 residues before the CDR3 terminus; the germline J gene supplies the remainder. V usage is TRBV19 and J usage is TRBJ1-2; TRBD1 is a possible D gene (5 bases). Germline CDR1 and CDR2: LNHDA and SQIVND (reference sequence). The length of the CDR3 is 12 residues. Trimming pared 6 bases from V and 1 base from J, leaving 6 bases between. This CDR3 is CASSDSNYGYTF. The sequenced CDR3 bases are TGTGCCAGTAGCGACAGTAACTATGGC. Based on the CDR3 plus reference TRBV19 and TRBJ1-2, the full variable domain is DGGITQSPKYLFRKEGQNVTLSCEQNLNHDAMYWYRQDPGQGLRLIYYSQIVNDFQKGDIAEGYSVSREKKESFPLTVTSAQKNPTAFYLCASSDSNYGYTFGSGTRLTVV.

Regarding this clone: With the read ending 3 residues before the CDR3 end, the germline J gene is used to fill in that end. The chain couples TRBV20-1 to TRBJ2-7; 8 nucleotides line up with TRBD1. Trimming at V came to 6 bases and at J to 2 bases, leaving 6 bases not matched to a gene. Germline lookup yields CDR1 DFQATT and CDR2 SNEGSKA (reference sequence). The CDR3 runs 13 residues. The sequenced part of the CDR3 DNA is TGCAGTGCCTTGGACAGGGTCACCTACGAG. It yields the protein CSALDRVTYE. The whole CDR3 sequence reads CSALDRVTYEQYF.

Here the CDR3 reads CASSLVVAGVPPQHF. CDR3 DNA, as far as it was read: TGTGCCAGCAGCTTGGTAGTAGCGGGAGTCCCACCC. The chain carries TRBV7-2 and TRBJ1-5, with no clear D. With the read ending 3 residues before the CDR3 end, the germline J gene is used to fill in that end. This CDR3 comprises 15 residues. CDR1 and CDR2 (germline): SGHTA, FQGNSA.

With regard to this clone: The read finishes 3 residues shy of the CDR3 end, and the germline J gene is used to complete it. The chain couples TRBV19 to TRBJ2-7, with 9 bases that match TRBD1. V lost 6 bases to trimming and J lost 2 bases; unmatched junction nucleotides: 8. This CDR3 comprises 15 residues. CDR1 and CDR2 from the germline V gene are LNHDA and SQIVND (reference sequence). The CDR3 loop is CASRPGTGYPYEQYF. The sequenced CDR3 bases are TGTGCCAGTAGACCCGGGACAGGGTACCCCTACGAG.

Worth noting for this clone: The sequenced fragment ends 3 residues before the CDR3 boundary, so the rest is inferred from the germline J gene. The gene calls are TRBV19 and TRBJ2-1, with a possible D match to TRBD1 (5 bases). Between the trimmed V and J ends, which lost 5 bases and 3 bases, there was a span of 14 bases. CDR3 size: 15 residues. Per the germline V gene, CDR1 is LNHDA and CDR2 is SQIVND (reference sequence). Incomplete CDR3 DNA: TGTGCCAGTAGTCTGGTGCCCAGGGACTACAATGAG. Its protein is CASSLVPRDYNE. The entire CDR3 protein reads CASSLVPRDYNEQFF.

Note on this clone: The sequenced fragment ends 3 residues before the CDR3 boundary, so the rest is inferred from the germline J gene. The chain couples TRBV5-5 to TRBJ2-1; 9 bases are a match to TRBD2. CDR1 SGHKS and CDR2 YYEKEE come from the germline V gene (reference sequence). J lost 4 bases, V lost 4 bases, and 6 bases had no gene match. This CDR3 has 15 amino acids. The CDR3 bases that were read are TGTGCCAGCAGCCATAGCGGGAGAGTGTACAATGAG. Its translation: CASSHSGRVYNE. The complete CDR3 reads CASSHSGRVYNEQFF.

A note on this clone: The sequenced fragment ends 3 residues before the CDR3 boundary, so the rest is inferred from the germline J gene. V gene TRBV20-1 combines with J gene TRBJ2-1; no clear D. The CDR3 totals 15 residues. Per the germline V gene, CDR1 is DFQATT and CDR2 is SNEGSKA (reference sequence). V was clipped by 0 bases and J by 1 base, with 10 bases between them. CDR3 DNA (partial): TGCAGTGCTAGAGACGGAGCGAGTTCCTACAATGAG. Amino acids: CSARDGASSYNE. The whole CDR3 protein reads CSARDGASSYNEQFF.

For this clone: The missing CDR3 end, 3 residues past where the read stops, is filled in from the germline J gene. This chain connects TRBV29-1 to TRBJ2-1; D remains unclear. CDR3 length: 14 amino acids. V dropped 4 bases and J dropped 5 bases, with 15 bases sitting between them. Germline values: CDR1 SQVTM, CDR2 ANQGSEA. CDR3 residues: CSVVSVPRNNEQFF. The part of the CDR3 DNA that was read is TGCAGCGTTGTGAGCGTCCCTAGGAACAATGAG.

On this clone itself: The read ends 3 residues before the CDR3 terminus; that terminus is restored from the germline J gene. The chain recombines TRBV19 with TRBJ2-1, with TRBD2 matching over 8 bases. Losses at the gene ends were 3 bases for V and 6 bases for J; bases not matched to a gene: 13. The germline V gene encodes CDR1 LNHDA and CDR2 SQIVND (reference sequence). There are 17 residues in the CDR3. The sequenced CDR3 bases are TGTGCCAGTAGTATGGGAGGACTAGCTGTTGGTCCCAATGAG. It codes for CASSMGGLAVGPNE. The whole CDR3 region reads CASSMGGLAVGPNEQFF.

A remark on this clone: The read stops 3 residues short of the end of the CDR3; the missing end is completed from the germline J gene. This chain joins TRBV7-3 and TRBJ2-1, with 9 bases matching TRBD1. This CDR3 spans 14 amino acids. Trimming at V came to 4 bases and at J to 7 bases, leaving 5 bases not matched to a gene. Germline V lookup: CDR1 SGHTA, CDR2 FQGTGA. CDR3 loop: CASSSGDRVNEQFF. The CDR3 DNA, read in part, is TGTGCCAGCAGCTCAGGGGACAGGGTAAATGAG.

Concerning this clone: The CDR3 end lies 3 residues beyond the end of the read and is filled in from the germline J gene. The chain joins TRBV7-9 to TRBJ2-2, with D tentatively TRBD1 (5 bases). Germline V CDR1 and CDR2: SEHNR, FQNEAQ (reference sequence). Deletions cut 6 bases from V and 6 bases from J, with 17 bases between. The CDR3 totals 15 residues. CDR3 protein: CASSYTSSGSGELFF. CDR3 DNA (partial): TGTGCCAGCAGTTACACATCCTCAGGGTCCGGGGAG.